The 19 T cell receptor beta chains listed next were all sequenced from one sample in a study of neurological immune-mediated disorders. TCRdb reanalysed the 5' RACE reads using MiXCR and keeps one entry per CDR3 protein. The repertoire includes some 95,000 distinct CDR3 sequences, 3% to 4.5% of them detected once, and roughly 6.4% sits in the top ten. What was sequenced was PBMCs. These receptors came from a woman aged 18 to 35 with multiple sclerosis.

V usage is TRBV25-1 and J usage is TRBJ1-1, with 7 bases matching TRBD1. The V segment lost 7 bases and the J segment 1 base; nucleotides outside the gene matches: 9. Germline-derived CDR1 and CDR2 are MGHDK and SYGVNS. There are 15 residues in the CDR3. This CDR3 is CASTPLGQPNTEAFF. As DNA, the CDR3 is TGTGCCAGCACCCCTTTGGGACAGCCGAACACTGAAGCTTTCTTT.

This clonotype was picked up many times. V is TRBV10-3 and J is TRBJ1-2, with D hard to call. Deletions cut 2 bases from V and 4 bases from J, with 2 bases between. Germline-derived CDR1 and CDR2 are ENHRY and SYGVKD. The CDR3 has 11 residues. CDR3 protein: CAISEAYGYTF. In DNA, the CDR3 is TGTGCCATCAGTGAGGCCTATGGCTACACCTTC.

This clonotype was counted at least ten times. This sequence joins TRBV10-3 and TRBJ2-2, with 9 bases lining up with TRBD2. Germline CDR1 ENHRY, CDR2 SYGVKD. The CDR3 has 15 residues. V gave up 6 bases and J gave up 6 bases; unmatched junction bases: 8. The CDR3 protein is CAIRGTSHESGELFF. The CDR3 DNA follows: TGTGCCATCAGGGGGACTAGCCATGAATCCGGGGAGCTGTTTTTT.

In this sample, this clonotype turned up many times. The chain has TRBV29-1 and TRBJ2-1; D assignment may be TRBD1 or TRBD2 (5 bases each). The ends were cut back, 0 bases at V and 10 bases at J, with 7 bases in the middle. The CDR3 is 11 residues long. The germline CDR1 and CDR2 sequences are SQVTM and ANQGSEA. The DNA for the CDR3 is TGCAGCGTTGAAGAGGGGACGGAGCAGTTCTTC. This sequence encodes CSVEEGTEQFF.

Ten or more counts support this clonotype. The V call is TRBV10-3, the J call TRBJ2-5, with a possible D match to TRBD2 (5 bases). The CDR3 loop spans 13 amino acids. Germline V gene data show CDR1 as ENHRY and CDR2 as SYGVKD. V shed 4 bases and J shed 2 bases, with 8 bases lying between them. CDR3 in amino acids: CAISGTPQETQYF. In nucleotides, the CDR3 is TGTGCCATCAGTGGGACTCCACAAGAGACCCAGTACTTC.

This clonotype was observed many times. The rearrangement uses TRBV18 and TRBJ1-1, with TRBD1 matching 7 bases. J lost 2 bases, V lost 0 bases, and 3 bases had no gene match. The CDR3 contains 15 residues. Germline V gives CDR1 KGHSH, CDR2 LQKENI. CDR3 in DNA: TGTGCCAGCTCACCACCGGGGGACAGAAACACTGAAGCTTTCTTT. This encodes CASSPPGDRNTEAFF.

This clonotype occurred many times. The CDR3 region is CASSPPGARQETQYF. The CDR3 coding sequence is TGTGCCAGCAGCCCCCCGGGGGCGCGCCAAGAGACCCAGTACTTC. J is TRBJ2-5 and V is TRBV11-2, with D perhaps being TRBD1 or TRBD2 (6 bases each). Trimming cost V 5 bases and J 1 base, with 14 bases left between them. The germline CDR1 and CDR2 sequences are SGHAT and FQNNGV. This CDR3 has 15 amino acids.

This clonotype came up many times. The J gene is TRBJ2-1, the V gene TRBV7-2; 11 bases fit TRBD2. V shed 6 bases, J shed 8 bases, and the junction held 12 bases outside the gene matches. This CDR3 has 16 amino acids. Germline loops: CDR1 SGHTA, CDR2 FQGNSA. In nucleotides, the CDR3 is TGTGCCAGCAGTTCGGTTAGCGGGAGGGCCTCGGATGAGCAGTTCTTC. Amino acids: CASSSVSGRASDEQFF.

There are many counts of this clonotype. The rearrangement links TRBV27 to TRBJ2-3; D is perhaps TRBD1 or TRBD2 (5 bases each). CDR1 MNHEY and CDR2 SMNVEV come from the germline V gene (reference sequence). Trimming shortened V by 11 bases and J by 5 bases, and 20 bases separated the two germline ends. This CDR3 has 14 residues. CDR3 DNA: TGTGCCTCCTCCCGGAGAGGGGAGCTAGATACGCAGTATTTT. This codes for CASSRRGELDTQYF.

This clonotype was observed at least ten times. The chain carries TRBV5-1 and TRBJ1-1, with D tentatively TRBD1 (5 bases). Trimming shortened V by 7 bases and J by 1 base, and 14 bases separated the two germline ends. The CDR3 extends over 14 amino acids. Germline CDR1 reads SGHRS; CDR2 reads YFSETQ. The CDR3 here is CASRTNGGNTEAFF. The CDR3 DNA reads TGCGCCAGCCGAACTAACGGGGGGAACACTGAAGCTTTCTTT.

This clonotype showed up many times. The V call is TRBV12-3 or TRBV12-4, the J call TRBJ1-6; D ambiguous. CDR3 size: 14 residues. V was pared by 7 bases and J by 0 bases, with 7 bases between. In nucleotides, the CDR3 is TGTGCCAGCACCTCGTCCTCCTATAATTCACCCCTCCACTTT. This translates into CASTSSSYNSPLHF.

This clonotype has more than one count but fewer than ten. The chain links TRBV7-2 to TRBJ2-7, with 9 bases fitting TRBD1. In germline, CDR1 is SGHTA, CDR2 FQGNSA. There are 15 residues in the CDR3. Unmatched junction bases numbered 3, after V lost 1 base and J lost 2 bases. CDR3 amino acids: CASSLVQGAPYEQYF. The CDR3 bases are TGTGCCAGCAGCTTAGTACAGGGGGCCCCCTACGAGCAGTACTTC.

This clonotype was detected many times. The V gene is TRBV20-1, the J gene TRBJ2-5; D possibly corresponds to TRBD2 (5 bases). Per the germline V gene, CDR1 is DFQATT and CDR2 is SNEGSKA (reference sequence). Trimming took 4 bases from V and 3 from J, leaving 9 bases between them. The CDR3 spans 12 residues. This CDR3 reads CSAIPGKETQYF. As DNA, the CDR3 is TGCAGTGCTATTCCGGGGAAAGAGACCCAGTACTTC.

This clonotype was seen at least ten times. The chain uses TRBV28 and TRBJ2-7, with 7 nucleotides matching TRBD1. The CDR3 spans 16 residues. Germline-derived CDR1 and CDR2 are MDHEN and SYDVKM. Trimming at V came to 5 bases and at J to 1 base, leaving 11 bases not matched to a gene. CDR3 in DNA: TGTGCCAGCAGTCCGATTGGGACAGCCATATCCTACGAGCAGTACTTC. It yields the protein CASSPIGTAISYEQYF.

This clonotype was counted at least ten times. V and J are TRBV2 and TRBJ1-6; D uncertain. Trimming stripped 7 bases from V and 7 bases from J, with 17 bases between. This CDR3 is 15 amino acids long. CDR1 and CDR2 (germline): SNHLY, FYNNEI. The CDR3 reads CASIDGRLGNSPLHF. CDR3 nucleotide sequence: TGTGCCAGCATCGACGGAAGATTAGGAAATTCACCCCTCCACTTT.

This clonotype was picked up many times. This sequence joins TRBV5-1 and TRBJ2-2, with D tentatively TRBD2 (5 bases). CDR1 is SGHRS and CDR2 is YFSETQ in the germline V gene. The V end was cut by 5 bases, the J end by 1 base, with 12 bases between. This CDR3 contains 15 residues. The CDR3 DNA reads TGCGCCAGCAGGAACCAAGGAGGGAACACCGGGGAGCTGTTTTTT. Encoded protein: CASRNQGGNTGELFF.

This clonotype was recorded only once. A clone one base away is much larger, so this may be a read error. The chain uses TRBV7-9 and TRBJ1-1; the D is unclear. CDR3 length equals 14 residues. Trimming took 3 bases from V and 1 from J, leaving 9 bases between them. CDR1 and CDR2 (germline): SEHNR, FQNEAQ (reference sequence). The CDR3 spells CASSFSNQNTEAFF. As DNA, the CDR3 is TGTGCCAGCAGCTTCTCGAATCAGAACACTGAAGCTTTCTTT.

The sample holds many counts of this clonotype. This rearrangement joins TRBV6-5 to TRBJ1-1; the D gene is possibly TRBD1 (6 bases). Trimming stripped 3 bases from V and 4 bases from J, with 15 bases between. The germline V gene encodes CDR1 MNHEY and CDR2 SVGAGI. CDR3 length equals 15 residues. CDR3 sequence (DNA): TGTGCCAGCAGTTATTCGGGGGCGGGAGGCACTGAAGCTTTCTTT. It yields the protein CASSYSGAGGTEAFF.

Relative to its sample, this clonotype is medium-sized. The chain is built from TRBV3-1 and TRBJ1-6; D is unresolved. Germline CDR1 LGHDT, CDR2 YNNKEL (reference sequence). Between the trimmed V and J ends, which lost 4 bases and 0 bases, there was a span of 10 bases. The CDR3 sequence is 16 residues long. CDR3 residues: CASSPLQSSYNSPLHF. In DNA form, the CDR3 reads TGTGCCAGCAGCCCGCTGCAGAGCTCCTATAATTCACCCCTCCACTTT. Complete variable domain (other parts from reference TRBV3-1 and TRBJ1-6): DTAVSQTPKYLVTQMGNDKSIKCEQNLGHDTMYWYKQDSKKFLKIMFSYNNKELIINETVPNRFSPKSPDKAHLNLHINSLELGDSAVYFCASSPLQSSYNSPLHFGNGTRLTVT.